This TCR beta chain was sequenced during a study of control samples from healthy donors and cancer patients (TCRdb year 2020). The library was made by the immunoSEQ multiplex PCR assay. In TCRdb, the immuneACCESS table is reduced to in-frame sequences with V and J assigned. These tables do not hold every clone; where another copy was compared, an unresolved V gene accounts for under half, and the others remain unexplained. The table for this sample lists about 30,000 clones; around 80% of them were counted only once. Of the sample, about 20% is held by the ten largest clones. The junction carries 17 bases between V and J, which are trimmed by 4 bases and 4 bases respectively. For CDR1 and CDR2, the germline V gene lists SGDLS and YYNGEE. Inclusive of the bounding cysteine and phenylalanine, the CDR3 is 16 residues long. Only CDR3 DNA remains: 48 bases, in frame from the first base. On this clone itself: The target of this receptor is not known. Per-base quality was not reported, and no clone a single base away is much larger than it.

Recombination joined TRBV9 with TRBJ2-2; TRBD2 is a weak D gene call, 7 bases matching. Sequencing was performed on PBMCs. The source is a man aged 55 to 70 with head and neck cancer. The CDR3 amino acid sequence is: CASSPRGGFGTGELFF. The nucleotides are TGTGCCAGCAGCCCAAGGGGGGGGTTCGGCACCGGGGAGCTGTTTTTT.